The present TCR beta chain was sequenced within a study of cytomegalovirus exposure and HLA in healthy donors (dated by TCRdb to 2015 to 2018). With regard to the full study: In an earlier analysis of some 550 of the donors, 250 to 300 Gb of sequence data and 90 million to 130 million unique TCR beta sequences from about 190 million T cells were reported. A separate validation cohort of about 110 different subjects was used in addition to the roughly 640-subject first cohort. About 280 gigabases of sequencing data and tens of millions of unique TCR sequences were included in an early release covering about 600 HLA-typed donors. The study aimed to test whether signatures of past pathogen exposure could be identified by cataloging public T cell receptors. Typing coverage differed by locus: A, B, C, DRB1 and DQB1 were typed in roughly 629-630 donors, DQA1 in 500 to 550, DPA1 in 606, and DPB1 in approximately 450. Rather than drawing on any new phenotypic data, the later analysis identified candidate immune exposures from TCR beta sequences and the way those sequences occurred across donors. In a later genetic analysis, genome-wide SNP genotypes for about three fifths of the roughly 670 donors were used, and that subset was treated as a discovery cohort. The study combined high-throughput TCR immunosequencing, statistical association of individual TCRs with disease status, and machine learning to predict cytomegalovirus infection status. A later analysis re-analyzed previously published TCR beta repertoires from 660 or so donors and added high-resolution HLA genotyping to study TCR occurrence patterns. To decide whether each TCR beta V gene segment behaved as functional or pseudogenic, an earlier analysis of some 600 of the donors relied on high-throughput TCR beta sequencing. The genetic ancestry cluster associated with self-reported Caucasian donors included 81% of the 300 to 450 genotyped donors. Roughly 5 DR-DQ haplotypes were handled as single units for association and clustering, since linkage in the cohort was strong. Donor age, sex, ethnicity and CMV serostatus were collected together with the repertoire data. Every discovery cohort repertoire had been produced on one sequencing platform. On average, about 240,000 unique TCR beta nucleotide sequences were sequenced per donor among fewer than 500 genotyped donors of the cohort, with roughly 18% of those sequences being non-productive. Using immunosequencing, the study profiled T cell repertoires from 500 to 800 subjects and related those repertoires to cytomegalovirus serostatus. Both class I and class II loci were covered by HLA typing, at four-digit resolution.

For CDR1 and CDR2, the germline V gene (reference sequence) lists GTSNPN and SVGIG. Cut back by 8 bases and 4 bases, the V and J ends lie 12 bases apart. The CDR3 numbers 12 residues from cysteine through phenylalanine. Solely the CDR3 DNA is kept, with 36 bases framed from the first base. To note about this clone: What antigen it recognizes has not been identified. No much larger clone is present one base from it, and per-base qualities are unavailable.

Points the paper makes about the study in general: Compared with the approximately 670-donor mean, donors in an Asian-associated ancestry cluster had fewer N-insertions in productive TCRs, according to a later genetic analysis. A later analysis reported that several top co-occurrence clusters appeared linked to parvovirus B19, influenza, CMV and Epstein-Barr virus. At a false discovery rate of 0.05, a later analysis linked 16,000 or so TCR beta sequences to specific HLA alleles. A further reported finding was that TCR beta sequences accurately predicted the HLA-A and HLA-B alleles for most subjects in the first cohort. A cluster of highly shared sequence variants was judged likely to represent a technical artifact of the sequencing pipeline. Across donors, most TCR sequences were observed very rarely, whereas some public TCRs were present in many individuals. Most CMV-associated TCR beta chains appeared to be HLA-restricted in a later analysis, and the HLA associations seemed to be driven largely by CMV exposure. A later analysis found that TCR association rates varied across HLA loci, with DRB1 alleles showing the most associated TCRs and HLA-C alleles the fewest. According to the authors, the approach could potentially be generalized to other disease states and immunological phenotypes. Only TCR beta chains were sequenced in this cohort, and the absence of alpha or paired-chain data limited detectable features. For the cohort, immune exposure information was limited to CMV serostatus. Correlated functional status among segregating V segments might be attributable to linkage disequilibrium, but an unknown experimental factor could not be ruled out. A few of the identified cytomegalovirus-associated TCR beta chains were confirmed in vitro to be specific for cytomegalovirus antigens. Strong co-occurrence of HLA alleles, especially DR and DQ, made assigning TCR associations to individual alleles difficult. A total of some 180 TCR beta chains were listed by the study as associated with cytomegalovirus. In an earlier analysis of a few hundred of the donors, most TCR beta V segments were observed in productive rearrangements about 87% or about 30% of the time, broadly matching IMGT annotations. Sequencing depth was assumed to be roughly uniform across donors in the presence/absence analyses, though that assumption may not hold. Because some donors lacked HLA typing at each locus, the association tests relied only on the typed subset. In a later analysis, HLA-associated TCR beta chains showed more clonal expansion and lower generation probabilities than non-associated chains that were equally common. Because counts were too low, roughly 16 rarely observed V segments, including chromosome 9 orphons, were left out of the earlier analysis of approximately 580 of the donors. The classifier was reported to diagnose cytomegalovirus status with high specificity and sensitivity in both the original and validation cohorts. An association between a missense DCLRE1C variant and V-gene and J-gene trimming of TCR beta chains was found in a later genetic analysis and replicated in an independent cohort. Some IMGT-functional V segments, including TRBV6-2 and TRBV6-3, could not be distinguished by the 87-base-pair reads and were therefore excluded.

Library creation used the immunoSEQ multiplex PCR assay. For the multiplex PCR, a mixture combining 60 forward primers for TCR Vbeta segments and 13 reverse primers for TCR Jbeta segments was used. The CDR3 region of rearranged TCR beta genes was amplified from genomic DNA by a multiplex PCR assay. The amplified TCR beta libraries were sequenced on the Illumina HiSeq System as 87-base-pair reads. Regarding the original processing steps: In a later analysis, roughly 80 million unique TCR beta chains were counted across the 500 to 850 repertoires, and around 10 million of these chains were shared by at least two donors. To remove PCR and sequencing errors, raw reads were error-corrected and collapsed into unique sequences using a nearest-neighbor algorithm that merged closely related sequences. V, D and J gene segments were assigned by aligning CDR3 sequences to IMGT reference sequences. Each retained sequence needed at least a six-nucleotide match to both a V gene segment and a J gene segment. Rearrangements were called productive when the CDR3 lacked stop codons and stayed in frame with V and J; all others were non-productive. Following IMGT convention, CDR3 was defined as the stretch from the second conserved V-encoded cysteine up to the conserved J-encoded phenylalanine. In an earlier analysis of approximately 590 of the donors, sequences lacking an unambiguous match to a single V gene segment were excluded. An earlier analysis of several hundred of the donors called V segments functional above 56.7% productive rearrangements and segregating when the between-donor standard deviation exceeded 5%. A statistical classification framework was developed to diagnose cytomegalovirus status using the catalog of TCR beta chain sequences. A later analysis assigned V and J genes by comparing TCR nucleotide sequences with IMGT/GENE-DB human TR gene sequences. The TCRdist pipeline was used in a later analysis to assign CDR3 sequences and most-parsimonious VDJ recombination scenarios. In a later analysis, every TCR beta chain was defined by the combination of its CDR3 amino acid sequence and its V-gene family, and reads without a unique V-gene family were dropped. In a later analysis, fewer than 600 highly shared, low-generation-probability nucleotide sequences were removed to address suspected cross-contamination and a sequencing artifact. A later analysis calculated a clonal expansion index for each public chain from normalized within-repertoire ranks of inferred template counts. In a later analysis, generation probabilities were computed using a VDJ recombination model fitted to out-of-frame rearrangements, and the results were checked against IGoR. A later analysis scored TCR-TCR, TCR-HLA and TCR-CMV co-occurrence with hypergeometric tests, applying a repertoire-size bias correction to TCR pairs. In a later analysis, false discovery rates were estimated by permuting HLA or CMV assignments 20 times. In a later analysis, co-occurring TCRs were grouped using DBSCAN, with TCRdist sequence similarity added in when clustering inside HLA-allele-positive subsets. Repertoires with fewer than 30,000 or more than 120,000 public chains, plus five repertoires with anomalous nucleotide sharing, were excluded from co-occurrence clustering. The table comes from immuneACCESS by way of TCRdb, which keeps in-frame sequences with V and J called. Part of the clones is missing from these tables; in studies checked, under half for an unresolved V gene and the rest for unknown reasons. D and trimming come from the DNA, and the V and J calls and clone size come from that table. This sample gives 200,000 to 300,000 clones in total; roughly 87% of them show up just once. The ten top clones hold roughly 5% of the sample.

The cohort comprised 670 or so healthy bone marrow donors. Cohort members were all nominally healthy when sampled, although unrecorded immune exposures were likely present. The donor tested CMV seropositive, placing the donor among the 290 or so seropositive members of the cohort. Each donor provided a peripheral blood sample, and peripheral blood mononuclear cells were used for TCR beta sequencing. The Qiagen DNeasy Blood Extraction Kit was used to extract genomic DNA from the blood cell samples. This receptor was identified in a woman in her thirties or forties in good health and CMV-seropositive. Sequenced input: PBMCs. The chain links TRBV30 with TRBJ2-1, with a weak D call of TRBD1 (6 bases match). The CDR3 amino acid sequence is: CAGARGYNEQFF. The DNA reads TGTGCCGGCGCCAGGGGATACAATGAGCAGTTCTTC.